One sample yielded the 16 T cell receptor beta chains listed below, sequenced in a study of radiation and T cells in renal cell carcinoma. The method was immunoSEQ multiplex PCR; TCRdb's version includes in-frame clones alone and lacks a portion of them. The repertoire has about 150,000 clones, 87% of them found once; the top ten carry approximately 12%. Time point denoted: blood 2 weeks post-SBRT. Specified treatment: 15 Gy SBRT to primary tumor, nephrectomy 4 weeks later. The sample here was blood, taken from a patient whose treatment included radiotherapy and nephrectomy. Every receptor here comes from a woman between 50 and 59 years old with renal cell carcinoma.

The chain couples TRBV4-1 to TRBJ1-5, with D perhaps TRBD1 (6 bases). The CDR3 runs to 18 residues. Per the germline V gene, CDR1 is MGHRA and CDR2 is YSYEKL. Trimming took off 3 bases at V and 2 bases at J, with 20 bases between the two ends. DNA for the CDR3: TGCGCCAGCAGCCACCTGCAATTCGGACAGATTCGCAATCAGCCCCAGCATTTT. Protein: CASSHLQFGQIRNQPQHF.

This clone was counted a few times. This CDR3 reads CASSLGQGNTEAFF. The CDR3 nucleotides read TGTGCCAGCAGCTTAGGCCAGGGAAATACTGAAGCTTTCTTT. The chain employs TRBV7-3 and TRBJ1-1; TRBD1 is a possible D gene (5 bases). CDR1 is SGHTA, CDR2 FQGTGA, per germline. With 2 bases removed from V and 5 bases from J, the gap between germline ends came to 12 bases. This CDR3 spans 14 amino acids.

The chain is built from TRBV6-1 and TRBJ1-2; D possibly corresponds to TRBD1 (6 bases). The V gene lost 9 bases and the J gene lost 9 bases, with 17 bases spanning the gap. Germline CDR1 is MNHNS and CDR2 is SASEGT. This CDR3 has 12 amino acids. The CDR3 DNA follows: TGTGCCAGTGGGGGCAGCCCATTTAGCTACACCTTC. This sequence encodes CASGGSPFSYTF.

The chain employs TRBV5-1 and TRBJ2-3; 11 bases align to TRBD2. The CDR3 runs 17 residues. The V segment lost 3 bases and the J segment 4 bases; nucleotides outside the gene matches: 10. Germline CDR1 is SGHRS and CDR2 is YFSETQ. CDR3 coding DNA: TGCGCCAGCAGCTCTCCCCTAGCGGGAGGAATCCCAGATACGCAGTATTTT. Residues: CASSSPLAGGIPDTQYF. The entire variable domain, with the rest obtained from reference TRBV5-1 and TRBJ2-3, is as follows: KAGVTQTPRYLIKTRGQQVTLSCSPISGHRSVSWYQQTPGQGLQFLFEYFSETQRNKGNFPGRFSGRQFSNSRSEMNVSTLELGDSALYLCASSSPLAGGIPDTQYFGPGTRLTVL.

V gene TRBV5-1 combines with J gene TRBJ2-7; 8 bases are shared with TRBD1. Germline V gene lookup returns CDR1 SGHRS and CDR2 YFSETQ. Unmatched junction bases numbered 10, after V lost 2 bases and J lost 6 bases. This CDR3 spans 15 amino acids. The CDR3 region is CASSFRTGTPVEQYF. The DNA for the CDR3 is TGCGCCAGCAGCTTCCGGACAGGGACTCCGGTCGAGCAGTACTTC.

The rearrangement links TRBV27 to TRBJ2-5; 11 bases are a match to TRBD1. The V gene's germline CDR1 is MNHEY and CDR2 SMNVEV (reference sequence). Trimming cost V 5 bases and J 5 bases; bases outside gene matches: 7. The length of the CDR3 is 15 residues. CDR3 residues: CASSPGTGGRETQYF. The CDR3 nucleotides are TGTGCCAGCAGTCCTGGGACAGGGGGACGCGAGACCCAGTACTTC.

V gene TRBV5-6 combines with J gene TRBJ1-3, with a possible D match to TRBD1 (6 bases). CDR1 SGHDT and CDR2 YYEEEE come from the germline V gene. V lost 0 bases to trimming and J lost 3 bases, with 7 bases between them. This CDR3 has 14 residues. The CDR3 here is CASSLAGDGNTIYF. CDR3 coding DNA: TGTGCCAGCAGCTTGGCAGGGGATGGAAACACCATATATTTT.

The CDR3 protein is CASSPGQPSTDTQYF. CDR3 nucleotide sequence: TGTGCCAGCAGCCCCGGACAGCCCAGCACAGATACGCAGTATTTT. This chain connects TRBV9 to TRBJ2-3; D is possibly TRBD1 (6 bases). V was clipped by 4 bases and J by 0 bases, with 12 bases between them. The CDR3 is 15 amino acids. Germline-derived CDR1 and CDR2 are SGDLS and YYNGEE.

V is TRBV2 and J is TRBJ2-5; 14 bases are shared with TRBD2. This CDR3 is built from 14 residues. Germline V gene data show CDR1 as SNHLY and CDR2 as FYNNEI. Trimming cost V 6 bases and J 4 bases; bases outside gene matches: 1. The CDR3: CASSGTSGGETQYF. CDR3 in DNA: TGTGCCAGCAGCGGGACTAGCGGGGGAGAGACCCAGTACTTC.

The gene calls are TRBV5-1 and TRBJ1-2; TRBD1 might be the D (5 bases). The CDR3 has 14 residues. V was shortened by 4 bases and J by 2 bases, with 12 bases between the two germline ends. Germline CDR1 reads SGHRS; CDR2 reads YFSETQ. The chain's CDR3 is CASSPGHLNYGYTF. The CDR3 bases are TGCGCCAGCAGCCCAGGACACCTAAACTATGGCTACACCTTC.

This chain joins TRBV5-4 and TRBJ1-1; the D gene is possibly TRBD1 (6 bases). The length of the CDR3 is 15 residues. Germline CDR1 and CDR2: SGHNT and YYREEE (reference sequence). V was shortened by 0 bases and J by 1 base, with 10 bases between the two germline ends. CDR3 amino acids: CASSLDLQGNTEAFF. The CDR3 DNA reads as TGTGCCAGCAGCTTGGATCTACAGGGGAACACTGAAGCTTTCTTT.

The CDR3 DNA reads TGTGCCAGCAGTGGAAACAGACAGGTTCAAGAGACCCAGTACTTC. Amino acids: CASSGNRQVQETQYF. The rearrangement joins TRBV6-1 to TRBJ2-5, with a tentative D call TRBD1 (6 bases). From germline, CDR1 is MNHNS and CDR2 SASEGT. CDR3 length equals 15 residues. The V and J ends lost 4 bases and 2 bases respectively, with 14 bases between them.

The chain has TRBV13 and TRBJ2-2, with 9 positions matching TRBD2. This CDR3 spans 16 amino acids. Germline V gene data show CDR1 as PRHDT and CDR2 as FYEKMQ (reference sequence). V lost 4 bases and J lost 4; bases outside the gene matches: 7. The chain's CDR3 is CASSSEIAGATGELFF. DNA of the CDR3: TGTGCCAGCAGCTCCGAGATAGCGGGGGCCACCGGGGAGCTGTTTTTT. The whole variable domain, remainder taken from reference TRBV13 and TRBJ2-2, is AAGVIQSPRHLIKEKRETATLKCYPIPRHDTVYWYQQGPGQDPQFLISFYEKMQSDKGSIPDRFSAQQFSDYHSELNMSSLELGDSALYFCASSSEIAGATGELFFGEGSRLTVL.

The V and J genes are TRBV4-2 and TRBJ2-2, with D possibly being TRBD2 (7 bases). Trimming cost V 1 base and J 5 bases, with 11 bases left between them. The germline V gene encodes CDR1 LGHNA and CDR2 YNFKEQ. There are 15 residues in the CDR3. The CDR3 DNA reads TGTGCCAGCAGCCAAGGGGGGGGCTGGACCGGGGAGCTGTTTTTT. It codes for CASSQGGGWTGELFF.

The chain uses TRBV7-2 and TRBJ2-7; TRBD2 agrees at 16 bases. V lost 3 bases to trimming and J lost 5 bases; unmatched junction nucleotides: 13. The CDR3 has 19 residues. CDR1 and CDR2 from the germline V gene are SGHTA and FQGNSA. CDR3 sequence reads: CASSFRSGLAGGPGNEQYF. The DNA of the CDR3 is TGTGCCAGCAGCTTCCGATCGGGACTAGCGGGGGGGCCCGGTAACGAGCAGTACTTC.

The chain uses TRBV6-5 and TRBJ1-1; perhaps TRBD1 as D (6 bases). Looked up from germline, CDR1 is MNHEY and CDR2 is SVGAGI. The CDR3 covers 15 residues. The germline V and J ends were trimmed by 2 bases and 2 bases, with 12 bases remaining between them. The CDR3 sequence is CASSYTGGGNTEAFF. The DNA of the CDR3 is TGTGCCAGCAGTTACACCGGGGGGGGCAACACTGAAGCTTTCTTT.